The 20 T cell receptor beta chains in this list originate from one sample, sequenced in a study of cytomegalovirus exposure and HLA in healthy donors. The PCR contained 60 Vbeta and 13 Jbeta primers. Only in-frame clones appear in the TCRdb table, and some are missing; sequencing was by immunoSEQ multiplex PCR. This sample has over 110,000 clones; about 84% occur once, and the top ten carry 5% to 8%. Sequences were obtained from PBMCs. The receptor set was obtained from a woman in her forties in good health and CMV-seropositive.

The chain is built from TRBV6-5 and TRBJ2-1; 8 nucleotides agree with TRBD2. CDR3 length: 15 residues. CDR1 and CDR2 (germline): MNHEY, SVGAGI. After removal of 5 bases from V and 9 bases from J, the junction contained 12 bases not matched to a gene. This chain's CDR3 is CASSPVGSGIFEQFF. CDR3 DNA: TGTGCCAGCAGTCCGGTCGGTAGCGGGATTTTTGAGCAGTTCTTC.

The gene calls are TRBV11-2 and TRBJ2-1; D perhaps matches TRBD2 (5 bases). The ends were cut back, 7 bases at V and 7 bases at J, with 14 bases in the middle. Germline V CDR1 and CDR2: SGHAT, FQNNGV. CDR3 length: 13 amino acids. The CDR3 sequence is CASTLGVENEQFF. The CDR3 region has the DNA TGTGCCAGCACCCTCGGGGTGGAAAATGAGCAGTTCTTC.

This clone was counted only a few times. J is TRBJ2-1 and V is TRBV5-4; D remains unclear. Germline CDR1 and CDR2: SGHNT and YYREEE (reference sequence). The CDR3 loop spans 12 amino acids. Between the trimmed V and J ends, which lost 2 bases and 8 bases, there was a span of 8 bases. The CDR3 sequence: CASSFLSDEQFF. The CDR3 DNA reads TGTGCCAGCAGCTTCCTTTCCGATGAGCAGTTCTTC.

This chain uses TRBV5-4 with TRBJ2-5; D may be TRBD1 (5 bases). CDR1 SGHNT and CDR2 YYREEE come from the germline V gene (reference sequence). The CDR3 loop spans 14 amino acids. V was shortened by 0 bases and J by 3 bases, with 9 bases between the two germline ends. The CDR3 DNA reads as TGTGCCAGCAGCTTGGGGACCAGGGAAGAGACCCAGTACTTC. This encodes CASSLGTREETQYF. The full variable domain, in which reference TRBV5-4 and TRBJ2-5 provide the parts outside the CDR3, is ETGVTQSPTHLIKTRGQQVTLRCSSQSGHNTVSWYQQALGQGPQFIFQYYREEENGRGNFPPRFSGLQFPNYSSELNVNALELDDSALYLCASSLGTREETQYFGPGTRLLVL.

The rearrangement uses TRBV7-8 and TRBJ1-1, with TRBD1 matching 7 bases. The CDR3 spans 12 residues. Trimming removed 5 bases from V and 7 bases from J; junction bases left unmatched: 4. Germline loops: CDR1 SGHVS, CDR2 FQNEAQ. CDR3 protein: CASSPGGNEAFF. CDR3 in DNA: TGTGCCAGCAGCCCAGGGGGGAATGAAGCTTTCTTT.

The chain employs TRBV21-1 and TRBJ2-7; the table's D call of TRBD1 was not tested on the DNA. TRBV21-1 is designated a pseudogene. CDR3 length equals 16 residues. The CDR3, as DNA: TGTGCCAGCAGCACCCACAGGGCTTCCAAGTCGGGCGAGCAGTACTTC. Encoded protein: CASSTHRASKSGEQYF.

This clone was seen once. The CDR3 spells CASSPPGLGGYEQYF. CDR3 nucleotides: TGTGCCAGCAGCCCGCCGGGACTAGGTGGCTACGAGCAGTACTTC. This chain uses TRBV7-2 with TRBJ2-7, with 8 bases that match TRBD2. CDR3 length: 15 amino acids. Looked up from germline, CDR1 is SGHTA and CDR2 is FQGNSA. The V and J ends lost 5 bases and 3 bases, in that order; junction bases with no gene match: 9.

The chain has TRBV6-5 and TRBJ2-5; the D gene is possibly TRBD2 (6 bases). The CDR3 is 14 residues long. The V end was cut by 6 bases, the J end by 4 bases, with 15 bases between. Germline CDR1 and CDR2: MNHEY and SVGAGI. CDR3 DNA: TGTGCCAGCAGCTTCAGGCCTAGCGCAGAGACCCAGTACTTC. Its protein product is CASSFRPSAETQYF.

The CDR3 DNA sequence: TGTGCCAGCAGTTCGGGACAGACCTACGAGCAGTACTTC. This translates into CASSSGQTYEQYF. The chain combines TRBV6-5 with TRBJ2-7; 7 bases are shared with TRBD1. J lost 2 bases, V lost 4 bases, and 2 bases had no gene match. The germline gives CDR1 MNHEY, CDR2 SVGAGI. The CDR3 spans 13 residues.

This sequence joins TRBV2 and TRBJ1-3; D not certain. The ends were cut back, 2 bases at V and 0 bases at J, with 11 bases in the middle. Germline CDR1 and CDR2: SNHLY and FYNNEI. The CDR3 contains 16 residues. CDR3 coding DNA: TGTGCCAGCAGTGAACTGGTGTCAGGCTCTGGAAACACCATATATTTT. Its translation: CASSELVSGSGNTIYF.

V and J are TRBV6-1 and TRBJ1-1, with a tentative D call TRBD1 (6 bases). Germline lookup yields CDR1 MNHNS and CDR2 SASEGT. The V gene lost 4 bases and the J gene lost 1 base, with 10 bases spanning the gap. The CDR3 consists of 14 residues. CDR3 sequence: CASSVQGGNTEAFF. In nucleotides, the CDR3 is TGTGCCAGCAGTGTACAGGGTGGGAACACTGAAGCTTTCTTT.

CDR3 nucleotides: TGTGCCAGTAGTTCTGCGGCGGGGGCGTATGAAGCTTTCTTT. It translates to CASSSAAGAYEAFF. The rearrangement uses TRBV19 and TRBJ1-1, with D tentatively TRBD1 (6 bases). V lost 5 bases and J lost 7, with 17 bases in between. This CDR3 is built from 14 residues. The V gene's germline CDR1 is LNHDA and CDR2 SQIVND (reference sequence).

The V gene is TRBV28, the J gene TRBJ2-1; D unresolved. V gave up 3 bases and J gave up 0 bases, with 9 bases separating them. The CDR3 loop spans 15 amino acids. Germline loops: CDR1 MDHEN, CDR2 SYDVKM. DNA for the CDR3: TGTGCCAGCAGTTTGTACAGCCCCTCCTACAATGAGCAGTTCTTC. Its protein is CASSLYSPSYNEQFF. Based on the CDR3 plus reference TRBV28 and TRBJ2-1, the full variable domain is DVKVTQSSRYLVKRTGEKVFLECVQDMDHENMFWYRQDPGLGLRLIYFSYDVKMKEKGDIPEGYSVSREKKERFSLILESASTNQTSMYLCASSLYSPSYNEQFFGPGTRLTVL.

V gene TRBV6-1 combines with J gene TRBJ1-2; the D gene is possibly TRBD1 (6 bases). Trimming pared 2 bases from V and 4 bases from J, leaving 14 bases between. This CDR3 has 15 residues. CDR1 is MNHNS, CDR2 SASEGT, per germline. For the CDR3, the DNA is TGTGCCAGCAGTGAACCAGGCAGGGGCGGCTATGGCTACACCTTC. Translated, it gives CASSEPGRGGYGYTF.

This clone was seen a few times. J is TRBJ1-5 and V is TRBV28, with a tentative D call TRBD1 (5 bases). CDR3 length equals 13 residues. V was clipped by 7 bases and J by 6 bases, with 13 bases between them. Germline V CDR1 and CDR2: MDHEN, SYDVKM. CDR3 amino acids: CASIPGGGQPQHF. As DNA, the CDR3 is TGTGCCAGCATCCCCGGGGGAGGTCAGCCCCAGCATTTT.

This chain uses TRBV7-9 with TRBJ1-3; the D is unclear. The CDR3 has 13 amino acids. Between the trimmed V and J ends, which lost 7 bases and 2 bases, there was a span of 9 bases. Per germline, CDR1 SEHNR and CDR2 FQNEAQ (reference sequence). CDR3 sequence reads: CASITAAGNTIYF. Written as DNA, the CDR3 is TGTGCCAGCATCACAGCAGCTGGAAACACCATATATTTT.

This chain uses TRBV9 with TRBJ2-7, with a possible D match to TRBD1 (5 bases). The CDR3 consists of 14 residues. Deletions cut 0 bases from V and 1 base from J, with 8 bases between. Germline V gene sequence: CDR1 SGDLS, CDR2 YYNGEE. Written as DNA, the CDR3 is TGTGCCAGCAGCGTAGAAGGGGATTCCTACGAGCAGTACTTC. It yields the protein CASSVEGDSYEQYF.

The V and J genes are TRBV6-6 and TRBJ2-5, with a weak D call TRBD2 (5 bases). The J call is in doubt because the DNA end fits TRBJ2-7 better. Germline V lookup: CDR1 MNHNY, CDR2 SVGAGI (reference sequence). The CDR3 is 14 residues long. CDR3 nucleotides: TGTGCCAGCAGTTACTCGCTGGGGAGAAACGAGCAGTACTTC. This encodes CASSYSLGRNEQYF.

The V gene is TRBV10-3, the J gene TRBJ2-1; the match to TRBD2 covers 9 bases. V was pared by 6 bases and J by 10 bases, with 13 bases of the junction left unmatched. CDR1 and CDR2 (germline): ENHRY, SYGVKD. This CDR3 has 15 residues. The CDR3 DNA reads TGTGCCATCAGCCCGGGGGGTGCGGGAGGGAGCGAGCAGTTCTTC. Its translation is CAISPGGAGGSEQFF.

The chain uses TRBV5-5 and TRBJ2-3, with 9 bases identical to TRBD2. Germline V gene lookup returns CDR1 SGHKS and CDR2 YYEKEE (reference sequence). CDR3 size: 16 residues. V gave up 0 bases and J gave up 2 bases; unmatched junction bases: 4. This chain's CDR3 is CASSLGSGRYTDTQYF. Here the CDR3 DNA reads TGTGCCAGCAGCTTGGGAAGCGGGAGGTACACAGATACGCAGTATTTT.